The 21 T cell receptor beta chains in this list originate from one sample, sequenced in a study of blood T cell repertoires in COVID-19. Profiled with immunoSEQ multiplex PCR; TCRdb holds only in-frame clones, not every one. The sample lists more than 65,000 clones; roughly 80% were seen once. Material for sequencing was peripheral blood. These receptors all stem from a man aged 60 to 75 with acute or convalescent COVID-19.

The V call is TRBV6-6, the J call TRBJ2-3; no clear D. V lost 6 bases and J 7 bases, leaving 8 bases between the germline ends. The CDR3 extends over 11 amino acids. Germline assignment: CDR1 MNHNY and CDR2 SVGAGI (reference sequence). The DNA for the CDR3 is TGTGCCAGCAGGAGCACCTATACGCAGTATTTT. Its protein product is CASRSTYTQYF.

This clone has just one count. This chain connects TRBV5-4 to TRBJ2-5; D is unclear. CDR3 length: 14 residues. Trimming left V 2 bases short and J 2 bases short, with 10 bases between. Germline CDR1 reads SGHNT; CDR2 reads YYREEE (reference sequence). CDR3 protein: CASSFSAGQETQYF. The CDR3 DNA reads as TGTGCCAGCAGCTTCTCGGCAGGACAAGAGACCCAGTACTTC.

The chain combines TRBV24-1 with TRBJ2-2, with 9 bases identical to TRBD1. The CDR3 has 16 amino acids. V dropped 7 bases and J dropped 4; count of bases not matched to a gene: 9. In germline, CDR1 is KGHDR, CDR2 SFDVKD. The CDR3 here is CATSSDRGAGTGELFF. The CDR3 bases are TGTGCCACCAGCTCCGACAGGGGGGCGGGCACCGGGGAGCTGTTTTTT.

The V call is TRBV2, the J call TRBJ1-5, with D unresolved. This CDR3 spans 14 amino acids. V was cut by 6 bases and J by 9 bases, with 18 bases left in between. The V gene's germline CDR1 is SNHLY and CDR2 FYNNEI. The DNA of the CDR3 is TGTGCCAGCAGGATTCGTACGGGGATGGGGCCCCAGCATTTT. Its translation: CASRIRTGMGPQHF.

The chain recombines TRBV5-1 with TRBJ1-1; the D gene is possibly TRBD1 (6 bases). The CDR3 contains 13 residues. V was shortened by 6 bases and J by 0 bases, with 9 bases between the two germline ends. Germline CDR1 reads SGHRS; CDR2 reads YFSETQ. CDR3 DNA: TGCGCCAGCAATGGGGGCTTGAACACTGAAGCTTTCTTT. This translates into CASNGGLNTEAFF.

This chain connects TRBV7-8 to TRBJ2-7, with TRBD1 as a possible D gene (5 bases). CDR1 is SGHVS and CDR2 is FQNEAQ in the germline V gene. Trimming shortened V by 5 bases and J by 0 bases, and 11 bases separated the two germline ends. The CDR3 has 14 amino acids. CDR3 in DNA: TGTGCCAGCAGCACAGCAGGGAACTCCTACGAGCAGTACTTC. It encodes CASSTAGNSYEQYF.

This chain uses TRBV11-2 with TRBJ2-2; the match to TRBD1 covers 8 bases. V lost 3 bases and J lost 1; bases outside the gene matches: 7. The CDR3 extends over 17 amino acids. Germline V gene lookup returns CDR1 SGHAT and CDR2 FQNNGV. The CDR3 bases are TGTGCCAGCAGCTTTGGCAGGGGGCGTAAGAACACCGGGGAGCTGTTTTTT. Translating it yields CASSFGRGRKNTGELFF.

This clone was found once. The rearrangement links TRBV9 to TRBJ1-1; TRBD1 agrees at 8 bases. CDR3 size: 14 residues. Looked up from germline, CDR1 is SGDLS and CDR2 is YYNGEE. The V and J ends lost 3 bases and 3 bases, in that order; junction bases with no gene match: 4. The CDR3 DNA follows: TGTGCCAGCAGCGCCCAGACAGGGGACACTGAAGCTTTCTTT. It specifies CASSAQTGDTEAFF.

The CDR3 nucleotides are TGTGCCAGCAGTGAGCGCCGGGTCCCGAACACTGAAGCTTTCTTT. This codes for CASSERRVPNTEAFF. The genes are TRBV6-1 and TRBJ1-1; no definite D call. CDR1 and CDR2 (germline): MNHNS, SASEGT. V lost 3 bases, J lost 1 base, and 12 bases lay in between. The CDR3 sequence is 15 residues long.

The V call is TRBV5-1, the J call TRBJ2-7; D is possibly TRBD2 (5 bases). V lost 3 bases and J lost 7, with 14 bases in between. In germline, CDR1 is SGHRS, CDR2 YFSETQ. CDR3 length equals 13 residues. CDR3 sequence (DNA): TGCGCCAGCAGCTCGGGGTCTTTCTGGGAGCAGTACTTC. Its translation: CASSSGSFWEQYF.

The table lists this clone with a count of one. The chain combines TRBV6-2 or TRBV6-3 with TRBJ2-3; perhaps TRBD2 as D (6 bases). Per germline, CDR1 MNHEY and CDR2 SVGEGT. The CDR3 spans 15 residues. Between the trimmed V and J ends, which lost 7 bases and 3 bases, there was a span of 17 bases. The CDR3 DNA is TGTGCCAGCACCCCTTGGGGGGTCGGTACAGATACGCAGTATTTT. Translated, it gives CASTPWGVGTDTQYF.

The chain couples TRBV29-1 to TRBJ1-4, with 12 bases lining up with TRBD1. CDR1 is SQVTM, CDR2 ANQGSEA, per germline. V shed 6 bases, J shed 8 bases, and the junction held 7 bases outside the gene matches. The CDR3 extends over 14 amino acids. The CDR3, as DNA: TGCAGCGTGATACCGGGACAGGGGGCAGAAAAACTGTTTTTT. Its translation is CSVIPGQGAEKLFF.

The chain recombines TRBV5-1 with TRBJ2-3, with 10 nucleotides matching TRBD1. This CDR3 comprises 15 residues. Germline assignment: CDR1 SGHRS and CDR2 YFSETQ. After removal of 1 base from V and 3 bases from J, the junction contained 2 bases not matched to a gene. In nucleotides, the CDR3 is TGCGCCAGCAGCTTGTCGGGACAGGGGACAGATACGCAGTATTTT. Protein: CASSLSGQGTDTQYF.

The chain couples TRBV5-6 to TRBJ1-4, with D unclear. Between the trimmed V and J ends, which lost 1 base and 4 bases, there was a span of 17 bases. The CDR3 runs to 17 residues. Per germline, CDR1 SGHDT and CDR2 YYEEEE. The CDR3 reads CASSLIGQPENNEKLFF. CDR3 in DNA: TGTGCCAGCAGCTTGATTGGCCAGCCGGAGAATAATGAAAAACTGTTTTTT.

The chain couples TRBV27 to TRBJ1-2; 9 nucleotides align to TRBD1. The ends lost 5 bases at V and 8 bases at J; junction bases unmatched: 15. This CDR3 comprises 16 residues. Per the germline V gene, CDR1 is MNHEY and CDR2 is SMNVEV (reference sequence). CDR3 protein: CASSPRRDRVYLGYTF. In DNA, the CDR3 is TGTGCCAGCAGTCCCCGCCGGGACAGGGTATATTTAGGCTACACCTTC.

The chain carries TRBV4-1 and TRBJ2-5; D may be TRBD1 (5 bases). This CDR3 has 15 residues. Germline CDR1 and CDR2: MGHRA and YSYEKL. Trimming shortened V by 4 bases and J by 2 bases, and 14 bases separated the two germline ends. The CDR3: CASSPVIQGQETQYF. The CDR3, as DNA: TGCGCCAGCAGCCCCGTTATTCAGGGTCAAGAGACCCAGTACTTC.

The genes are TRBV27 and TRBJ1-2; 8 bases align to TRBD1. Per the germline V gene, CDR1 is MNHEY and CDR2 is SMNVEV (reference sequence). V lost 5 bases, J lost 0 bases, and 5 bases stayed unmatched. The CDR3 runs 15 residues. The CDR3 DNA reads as TGTGCCAGCAGTAGACAGGGGTCAGCTAACTATGGCTACACCTTC. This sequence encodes CASSRQGSANYGYTF.

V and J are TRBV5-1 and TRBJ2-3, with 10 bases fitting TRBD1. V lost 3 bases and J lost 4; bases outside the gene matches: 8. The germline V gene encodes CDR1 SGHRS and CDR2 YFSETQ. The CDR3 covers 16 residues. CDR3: CASSSGTGVLADTQYF. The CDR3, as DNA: TGCGCCAGCAGCTCCGGGACAGGGGTGTTGGCAGATACGCAGTATTTT.

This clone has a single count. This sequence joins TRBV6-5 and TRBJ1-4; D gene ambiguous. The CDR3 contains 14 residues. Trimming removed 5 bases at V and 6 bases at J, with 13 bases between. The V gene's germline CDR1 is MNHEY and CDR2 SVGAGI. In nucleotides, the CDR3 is TGTGCCAGCAGTCCTAGTTCGAGTTATGAAAAACTGTTTTTT. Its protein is CASSPSSSYEKLFF.

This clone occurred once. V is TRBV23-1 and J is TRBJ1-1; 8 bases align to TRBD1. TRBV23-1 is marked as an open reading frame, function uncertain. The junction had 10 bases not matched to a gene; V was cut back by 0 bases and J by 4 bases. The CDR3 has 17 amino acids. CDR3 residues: CASSQSGWLQGATEAFF. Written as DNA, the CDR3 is TGCGCCAGCAGTCAATCGGGATGGCTTCAGGGGGCCACTGAAGCTTTCTTT.

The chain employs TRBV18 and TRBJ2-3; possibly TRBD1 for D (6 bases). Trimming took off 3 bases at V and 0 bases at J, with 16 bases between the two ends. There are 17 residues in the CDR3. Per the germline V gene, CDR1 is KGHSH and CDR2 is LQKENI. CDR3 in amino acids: CASSPLSDRSSTDTQYF. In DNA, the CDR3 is TGTGCCAGCTCACCCCTCTCGGACAGATCTAGCACAGATACGCAGTATTTT.